The 18 T cell receptor beta chains below come from one sample, sequenced in a study of blood T cell repertoires in COVID-19. Using immunoSEQ multiplex PCR, the repertoire was profiled, and TCRdb retains in-frame clones only, with some absent. This table holds about 190,000 clones, 70% to 80% found once. Sequenced material: peripheral blood. The receptors derive from a woman in her fifties or sixties with acute or convalescent COVID-19.

The chain's CDR3 is CASSLGGGYDSPLHF. CDR3 in DNA: TGTGCCAGCAGCTTAGGGGGGGGTTATGATTCACCCCTCCACTTT. The genes are TRBV7-2 and TRBJ1-6; D is possibly TRBD1 (5 bases). This CDR3 is 15 amino acids long. Trimming left V 1 base short and J 8 bases short, with 12 bases between. The germline CDR1 and CDR2 sequences are SGHTA and FQGNSA. Looking up the rest from reference TRBV7-2 and TRBJ1-6 gives the full variable domain: GAGVSQSPSNKVTEKGKDVELRCDPISGHTALYWYRQSLGQGLEFLIYFQGNSAPDKSGLPSDRFSAERTGGSVSTLTIQRTQQEDSAVYLCASSLGGGYDSPLHFGNGTRLTVT.

The rearrangement links TRBV19 to TRBJ1-1; D gene ambiguous. The CDR3 runs 14 residues. Germline values: CDR1 LNHDA, CDR2 SQIVND (reference sequence). With 4 bases removed from V and 4 bases from J, the gap between germline ends came to 13 bases. DNA of the CDR3: TGTGCCAGTAGTACCTCGTCCGCAGGCACTGAAGCTTTCTTT. It codes for CASSTSSAGTEAFF.

J is TRBJ1-2 and V is TRBV4-3; a possible D gene is TRBD1 (5 bases). The CDR3 loop spans 16 amino acids. CDR1 LGHNA and CDR2 YSLEER come from the germline V gene. Trimming removed 0 bases from V and 8 bases from J, with 19 bases in between. The CDR3 spells CASSQDAPQGTGGYTF. CDR3 sequence (DNA): TGCGCCAGCAGCCAAGATGCCCCTCAGGGAACTGGCGGCTACACCTTC.

The gene calls are TRBV19 and TRBJ2-1; D perhaps matches TRBD2 (7 bases). V lost 3 bases to trimming and J lost 7 bases, with 13 bases between them. Germline CDR1 LNHDA, CDR2 SQIVND (reference sequence). CDR3 length: 14 amino acids. The CDR3 DNA reads TGTGCCAGTAGTATCCGGGGGGCCCTAAATGAGCAGTTCTTC. This encodes CASSIRGALNEQFF.

The chain recombines TRBV5-1 with TRBJ1-5; a weak D match, TRBD1 (5 bases). Deletions cut 4 bases from V and 7 bases from J, with 12 bases between. Germline values: CDR1 SGHRS, CDR2 YFSETQ. This CDR3 contains 13 residues. Here the CDR3 reads CASSEDSLQPQHF. Written as DNA, the CDR3 is TGCGCCAGCAGCGAAGACAGCTTGCAGCCCCAGCATTTT.

This rearrangement joins TRBV29-1 to TRBJ1-4; 7 positions agree with TRBD1. The CDR3 has 13 amino acids. CDR1 is SQVTM, CDR2 ANQGSEA, per germline. V shed 5 bases, J shed 3 bases, and the junction held 3 bases outside the gene matches. CDR3 sequence (DNA): TGCAGCGTTTCCCAGGGGGCTAATGAAAAACTGTTTTTT. Its protein product is CSVSQGANEKLFF.

The V and J genes are TRBV19 and TRBJ1-5; unclear D gene. Trimming stripped 6 bases from V and 0 bases from J, with 12 bases between. Germline CDR1 and CDR2: LNHDA and SQIVND (reference sequence). CDR3 length: 15 amino acids. In DNA, the CDR3 is TGTGCCAGTAGCGTGGAGAATTCTAGCAATCAGCCCCAGCATTTT. Its protein product is CASSVENSSNQPQHF. The whole variable domain, filled in from reference TRBV19 and TRBJ1-5, reads DGGITQSPKYLFRKEGQNVTLSCEQNLNHDAMYWYRQDPGQGLRLIYYSQIVNDFQKGDIAEGYSVSREKKESFPLTVTSAQKNPTAFYLCASSVENSSNQPQHFGDGTRLSIL.

The V gene is TRBV5-1, the J gene TRBJ2-7, with TRBD1 as a possible D gene (5 bases). V was cut by 0 bases and J by 1 base, with 17 bases left in between. This CDR3 contains 17 residues. The germline gives CDR1 SGHRS, CDR2 YFSETQ. The CDR3 reads CASSLGLATEKSYEQYF. CDR3 in DNA: TGCGCCAGCAGCTTGGGACTTGCGACAGAAAAATCCTACGAGCAGTACTTC.

The V and J genes are TRBV14 and TRBJ1-6; 9 positions agree with TRBD1. CDR1 is SGHDN, CDR2 FVKESK, per germline. Trimming at V came to 1 base and at J to 8 bases, leaving 3 bases not matched to a gene. The CDR3 loop spans 15 amino acids. CDR3 sequence: CASSQGRQGDSPLHF. The CDR3 coding sequence is TGTGCCAGCAGCCAAGGGCGACAGGGGGATTCACCCCTCCACTTT. Based on the CDR3 plus reference TRBV14 and TRBJ1-6, the full variable domain is EAGVTQFPSHSVIEKGQTVTLRCDPISGHDNLYWYRRVMGKEIKFLLHFVKESKQDESGMPNNRFLAERTGGTYSTLKVQPAELEDSGVYFCASSQGRQGDSPLHFGNGTRLTVT.

The CDR3, as DNA: TGTGCCAGCAGTGATCAGGGTTTGAGCATTCAGTACTTC. Encoded protein: CASSDQGLSIQYF. J is TRBJ2-4 and V is TRBV6-1; the D gene is possibly TRBD1 (5 bases). V gave up 3 bases and J gave up 9 bases, with 12 bases separating them. CDR3 length: 13 amino acids. Germline V gene sequence: CDR1 MNHNS, CDR2 SASEGT.

This rearrangement joins TRBV19 to TRBJ2-3; 8 bases map to TRBD1. CDR1 and CDR2 from the germline V gene are LNHDA and SQIVND (reference sequence). The V and J ends lost 4 bases and 2 bases, in that order; junction bases with no gene match: 5. The CDR3 runs 15 residues. CDR3 sequence reads: CASSTTGVSTDTQYF. The CDR3 nucleotides read TGTGCCAGTAGTACGACAGGGGTTTCCACAGATACGCAGTATTTT.

CDR3 in amino acids: CAISESGRGRTNEKLFF. CDR3 nucleotides: TGTGCCATCAGTGAGTCGGGTAGGGGGCGGACTAATGAAAAACTGTTTTTT. V usage is TRBV10-3 and J usage is TRBJ1-4, with TRBD1 matching over 7 bases. Germline V CDR1 and CDR2: ENHRY, SYGVKD. The junction had 6 bases not matched to a gene; V was cut back by 0 bases and J by 2 bases. This CDR3 region has 17 residues.

The chain carries TRBV3-1 (or the pseudogene TRBV3-2) and TRBJ2-7, with D possibly TRBD1 on 6 matching bases. V was cut by 3 bases and J by 5 bases, with 14 bases left in between. The CDR3 totals 14 residues. Germline CDR1 reads LGHDT; CDR2 reads YNNKEL (reference sequence). CDR3 DNA sequence: TGTGCCAGCAGCCATAATGCAGGGGCGGACGAGCAGTACTTC. Translated: CASSHNAGADEQYF.

The chain joins TRBV30 to TRBJ2-2, with 14 bases that match TRBD2. CDR1 and CDR2 (germline): GTSNPN, SVGIG (reference sequence). Trimming took 5 bases from V and 4 from J; bases not matched to a gene: 3. The CDR3 has 15 residues. The CDR3 DNA is TGTGCCTGGCAGACTAGCGGGAGGGCCACCGGGGAGCTGTTTTTT. Protein product: CAWQTSGRATGELFF.

This sequence joins TRBV5-1 and TRBJ1-3; 7 nucleotides align to TRBD1. The CDR3 spans 15 residues. Trimming removed 3 bases from V and 1 base from J; junction bases left unmatched: 4. Germline CDR1 reads SGHRS; CDR2 reads YFSETQ. The DNA of the CDR3 is TGCGCCAGCAGCTCCGAGACAGGGTCTGGAAACACCATATATTTT. Encoded protein: CASSSETGSGNTIYF.

The chain is built from TRBV18 and TRBJ1-4; 8 nucleotides align to TRBD1. Germline CDR1 reads KGHSH; CDR2 reads LQKENI. V gave up 2 bases and J gave up 5 bases; unmatched junction bases: 7. The CDR3 loop spans 16 amino acids. CDR3 sequence (DNA): TGTGCCAGCTCACCAAGGATCCACAGGGGGAATGAAAAACTGTTTTTT. Residues: CASSPRIHRGNEKLFF.

The chain is built from TRBV27 and TRBJ1-5, with TRBD1 matching over 7 bases. CDR1 is MNHEY, CDR2 SMNVEV, per germline (reference sequence). The CDR3 runs to 15 residues. V trimming: 6 bases; J trimming: 5 bases; junction bases outside the gene matches: 10. CDR3 nucleotides: TGTGCCAGCAGCCCCGTGACAGGGTACGATCAGCCCCAGCATTTT. Amino acid sequence: CASSPVTGYDQPQHF.

The V and J genes are TRBV29-1 and TRBJ1-5; 8 nucleotides match TRBD1. The junction had 1 base not matched to a gene; V was cut back by 5 bases and J by 4 bases. This CDR3 contains 12 residues. CDR1 SQVTM and CDR2 ANQGSEA come from the germline V gene. CDR3 protein: CSVRTGNQPQHF. CDR3 nucleotide sequence: TGCAGCGTTCGGACAGGGAATCAGCCCCAGCATTTT.